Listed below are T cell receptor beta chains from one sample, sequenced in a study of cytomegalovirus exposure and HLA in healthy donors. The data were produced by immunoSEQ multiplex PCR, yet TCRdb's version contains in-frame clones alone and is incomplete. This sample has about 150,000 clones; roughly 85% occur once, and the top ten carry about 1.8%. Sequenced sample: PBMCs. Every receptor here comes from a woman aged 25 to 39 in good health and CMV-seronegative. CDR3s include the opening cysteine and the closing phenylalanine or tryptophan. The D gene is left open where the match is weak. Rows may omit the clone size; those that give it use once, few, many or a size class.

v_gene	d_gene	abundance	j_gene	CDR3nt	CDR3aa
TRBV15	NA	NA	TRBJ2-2	TGTGCCACCAGCAGAGATGTAGGAGCGAACACCGGGGAGCTGTTTTTT	CATSRDVGANTGELFF
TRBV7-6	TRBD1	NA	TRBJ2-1	TGTGCCAGCAGCTCGTCGACAGGGGACTTCTACAATGAGCAGTTCTTC	CASSSSTGDFYNEQFF
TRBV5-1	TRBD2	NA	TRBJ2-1	TGCGCCAGCAGCTTGAGTAGACTAGCGGGGGGCAATGAGCAGTTCTTC	CASSLSRLAGGNEQFF
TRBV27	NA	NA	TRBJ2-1	TGTGCCAGCAGTTTATGGCGAGGGGAGCAGTTCTTC	CASSLWRGEQFF
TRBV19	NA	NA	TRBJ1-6	TGTGCCAGTAAAGACTTGGGTAATGGTAATTCACCCCTCCACTTT	CASKDLGNGNSPLHF
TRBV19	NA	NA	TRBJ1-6	TGTGCCAGTAGTACAGGAGGAGGTAATTCACCCCTCCACTTT	CASSTGGGNSPLHF
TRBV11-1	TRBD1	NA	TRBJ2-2	TGTGCCAGCAGCTTGAGAGGGGGCGCGTTCACCGGGGAGCTGTTTTTT	CASSLRGGAFTGELFF
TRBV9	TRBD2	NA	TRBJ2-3	TGTGCCAGCAGCGAGTCCGGCGGGGGGGCCACAGATACGCAGTATTTT	CASSESGGGATDTQYF
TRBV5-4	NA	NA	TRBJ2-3	TGTGCCAGCAGCTTGAGGGGCCCAGATACGCAGTATTTT	CASSLRGPDTQYF
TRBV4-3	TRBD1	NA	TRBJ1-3	TGCGCCAGCAGCCAAGATCTGACAGGGGCTGGAAACACCATATATTTT	CASSQDLTGAGNTIYF
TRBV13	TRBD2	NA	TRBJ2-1	TGTGCCAGCAGCCCCCAGCTAGCGGGGGGGGAGGAGCAGTTCTTC	CASSPQLAGGEEQFF
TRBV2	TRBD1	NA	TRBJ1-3	TGTGCCAGCAGTCAAGACAGGGGAGCCACCATATATTTT	CASSQDRGATIYF
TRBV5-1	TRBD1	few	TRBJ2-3	TGCGCCAGCAGCTTGGGGGACAGGGGCGGAGATACGCAGTATTTT	CASSLGDRGGDTQYF
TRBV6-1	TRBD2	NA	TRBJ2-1	TGTGCCAGCAGTATAGCGGGATCCTACAATGAGCAGTTCTTC	CASSIAGSYNEQFF
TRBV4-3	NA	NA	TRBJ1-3	TGCGCCAGCAGCCAAGGGCGGAGGGGAGGAAACACCATATATTTT	CASSQGRRGGNTIYF
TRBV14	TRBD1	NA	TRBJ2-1	TGTGCCAGCAGCGGCCGGGACAGGTACAATGAGCAGTTCTTC	CASSGRDRYNEQFF
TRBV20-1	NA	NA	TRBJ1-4	TGCAGTGCTAGACTAGGAAAACTGTTTTTT	CSARLGKLFF
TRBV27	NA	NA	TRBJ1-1	TGTGCCAGCAGCACCAGTCATATGAACACTGAAGCTTTCTTT	CASSTSHMNTEAFF
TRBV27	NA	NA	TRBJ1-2	TGTGCCAGCAGTTCCCACACAGGAGTAGGAGGCTACACCTTC	CASSSHTGVGGYTF
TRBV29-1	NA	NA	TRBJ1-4	TGCAGCGTGCATGATCGGGGGTCGGGGGAAAAACTGTTTTTT	CSVHDRGSGEKLFF
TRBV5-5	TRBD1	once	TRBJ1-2	TGTGCCAGCAGCTACAACAGGGGGGGAGTCAACTATGGCTACACCTTC	CASSYNRGGVNYGYTF
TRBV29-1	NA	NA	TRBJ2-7	TGCAGCGTTGGAAGTGCTCCGTCCTACGAGCAGTACTTC	CSVGSAPSYEQYF
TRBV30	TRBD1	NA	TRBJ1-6	TGTGCCTGGAGTCCCACAGGGGGCAGGGCACCCCTCCACTTT	CAWSPTGGRAPLHF
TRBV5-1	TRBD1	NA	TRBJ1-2	TGCGCCAGCAGCGCAAATTCCGGGACAGGGGATGGCTACACCTTC	CASSANSGTGDGYTF
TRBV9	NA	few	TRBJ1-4	TGTGCCAGCAGCGTAATTGCGGGGGGCAGACTGTTTTTT	CASSVIAGGRLFF
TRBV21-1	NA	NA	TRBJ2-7	TGTGCCAGCCATGCTTTTTCGGTAAGATCGGGACAGGCCACCTACGAGCAGTACTTC	CASHAFSVRSGQATYEQYF
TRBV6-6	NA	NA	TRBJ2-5	TGTGCCAGCAGTCGGATCCAGGGGAAAGAGACCCAGTACTTC	CASSRIQGKETQYF
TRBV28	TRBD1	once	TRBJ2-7	TGTGCCAGCAGTTTAGGACAGGGAGGCTACGAGCAGTACTTC	CASSLGQGGYEQYF
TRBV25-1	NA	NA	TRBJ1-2	TGTGCCAGCAGTGAAGTCGCAGGGAACTATGGCTACACCTTC	CASSEVAGNYGYTF
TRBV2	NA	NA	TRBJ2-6	TGTGCCAGCAGTGAGGTCAGGGCCAGCTCTGGGGCCAACGTCCTGACTTTC	CASSEVRASSGANVLTF
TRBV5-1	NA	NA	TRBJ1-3	TGCGCCAGCAGCTTACTGAATTGGACAGCGACAAACCGAATCTCTGGAAACACCATATATTTT	CASSLLNWTATNRISGNTIYF
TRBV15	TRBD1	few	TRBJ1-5	TGTGCCACCAGGGGGGACAGGGGTTCAGGACAGCCCCAGCATTTT	CATRGDRGSGQPQHF
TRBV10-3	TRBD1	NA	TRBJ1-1	TGTGCCATCAGTGTTGGGACAGGGGCGGCTGAAGCTTTCTTT	CAISVGTGAAEAFF
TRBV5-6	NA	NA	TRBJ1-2	TGTGCCAGCAGCTTTTTCCAGGCCGGCTATGGCTACACCTTC	CASSFFQAGYGYTF
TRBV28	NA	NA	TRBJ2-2	TGTGCCAGCAGGTATAACACCGGGGAGCTGTTTTTT	CASRYNTGELFF
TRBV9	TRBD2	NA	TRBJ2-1	TGTGCCAGCAGCGGAACCGGGACTAGACTGTTCTTC	CASSGTGTRLFF
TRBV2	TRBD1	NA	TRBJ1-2	TGTGCCGGCAGCCCAATCCGAGACAGGGAGGTGAACTATGGCTACACCTTC	CAGSPIRDREVNYGYTF
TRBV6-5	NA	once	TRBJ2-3	TGTGCCAGCCAAAGGGGGTCAGATACGCAGTATTTT	CASQRGSDTQYF
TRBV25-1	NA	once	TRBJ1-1	TGTGCCAGCAGTGAATTACGGGGAGCGGGCGCTGAAGCTTTCTTT	CASSELRGAGAEAFF
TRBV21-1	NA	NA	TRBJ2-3	TGTGCCAGCATCGGACTAGCGGCTTTTCGAACGGATACGCAGTATTTT	CASIGLAAFRTDTQYF
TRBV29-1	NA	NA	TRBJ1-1	TGCAGCGTTGGGGGAGCCGGGGACACTGAAGCTTTCTTT	CSVGGAGDTEAFF
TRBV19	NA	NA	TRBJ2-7	TGTGCCAGTAGTATTACAGTCTCCTACGAGCAGTACTTC	CASSITVSYEQYF
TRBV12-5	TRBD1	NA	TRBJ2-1	TGTGCTAGTGGTTTTTGGACAGGGGGAGGCAATGAGCAGTTCTTC	CASGFWTGGGNEQFF
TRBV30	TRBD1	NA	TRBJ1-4	TGTGCCTGGGCAGGGGGATGGAATGAAAAACTGTTTTTT	CAWAGGWNEKLFF
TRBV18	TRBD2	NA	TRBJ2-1	TGTGCCAGCTCAGCTTCCGGGACTATAAGGAATGAGCAGTTCTTC	CASSASGTIRNEQFF
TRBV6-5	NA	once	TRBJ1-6	TGTGCCAGCAGTTACGGGGCAGGGTTTGATTCACCCCTCCACTTT	CASSYGAGFDSPLHF
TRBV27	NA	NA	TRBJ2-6	TGTGCCAGCAGTTCTCTCTCTGGGGCCAACGTCCTGACTTTC	CASSSLSGANVLTF